Following are 26 T cell receptor beta chains from one sample sequenced in a study of T-cell memory formation after mild COVID-19. In TCRdb, the 5' RACE reads were re-called with MiXCR into one record per CDR3 protein. The profile shows 400,000 to 500,000 distinct CDR3 sequences, 20% of them singletons. Specimen: PBMCs or a T cell subset sorted from them (not recorded which). These receptor sequences come from an adult woman who had mild COVID-19 (a few samples of this study predate the infection). Cell type and time point are not known.

The chain employs TRBV10-3 and TRBJ2-1; TRBD2 might be the D (6 bases). The CDR3 sequence is 14 residues long. With 4 bases removed from V and 3 bases from J, the gap between germline ends came to 10 bases. CDR1 and CDR2 from the germline V gene are ENHRY and SYGVKD. CDR3 sequence: CAISVEGFYNEQFF. The CDR3 nucleotides read TGTGCCATCAGTGTGGAGGGATTCTACAATGAGCAGTTCTTC.

V is TRBV29-1 and J is TRBJ2-7, with 7 bases fitting TRBD2. With V trimmed by 4 bases and J by 0 bases, 6 bases remained unmatched. The CDR3 loop spans 14 amino acids. Per the germline V gene, CDR1 is SQVTM and CDR2 is ANQGSEA. The CDR3 protein is CSVVGGRASYEQYF. CDR3 nucleotides: TGCAGCGTTGTAGGCGGGAGAGCCTCCTACGAGCAGTACTTC.

This clonotype was counted only a few times. The chain employs TRBV3-1 and TRBJ2-1; D remains ambiguous. There are 12 residues in the CDR3. Germline V gene lookup returns CDR1 LGHDT and CDR2 YNNKEL (reference sequence). V gave up 1 base and J gave up 15 bases, with 13 bases separating them. Here the CDR3 reads CASSQAGPNPFF. CDR3 DNA sequence: TGTGCCAGCAGCCAAGCCGGACCCAACCCGTTCTTC.

The rearrangement joins TRBV6-5 to TRBJ2-7; 11 bases are shared with TRBD2. The CDR3 totals 15 residues. In germline, CDR1 is MNHEY, CDR2 SVGAGI. V shed 6 bases, J shed 2 bases, and the junction held 6 bases outside the gene matches. CDR3: CASRISGGDTYEQYF. The CDR3 DNA reads TGTGCCAGCAGAATTAGCGGGGGGGACACCTACGAGCAGTACTTC.

This sequence joins TRBV12-3 or TRBV12-4 and TRBJ2-3, with a weak D call TRBD2 (6 bases). This CDR3 has 15 amino acids. Deletions cut 3 bases from V and 2 bases from J, with 12 bases between. The CDR3 DNA sequence: TGTGCCAGCAGTTTCTCCGGGAGTAACACAGATACGCAGTATTTT. The encoded protein is CASSFSGSNTDTQYF.

This clonotype was detected a few times. The chain uses TRBV20-1 and TRBJ2-3, with TRBD2 matching 10 bases. The germline CDR1 and CDR2 sequences are DFQATT and SNEGSKA (reference sequence). Trimming at V came to 3 bases and at J to 3 bases, leaving 6 bases not matched to a gene. This CDR3 is built from 15 residues. The CDR3 DNA is TGCAGTGCTAGGGGCCTAGCGGGAGAAACAGATACGCAGTATTTT. Protein: CSARGLAGETDTQYF.

This clonotype was counted a few times. The chain joins TRBV24-1 to TRBJ2-7, with TRBD1 matching 10 bases. The germline CDR1 and CDR2 sequences are KGHDR and SFDVKD. The trim removed 5 bases at V and 6 bases at J, leaving 9 bases unmatched. The CDR3 extends over 15 amino acids. The CDR3 loop reads CATSGGTGEVGEQYF. CDR3 DNA: TGTGCCACCAGTGGGGGGACAGGGGAGGTCGGCGAGCAGTACTTC.

This clonotype came up once. The V gene is TRBV11-2, the J gene TRBJ2-3; tentatively, D is TRBD2 (6 bases). The CDR3 has 14 amino acids. V was shortened by 1 base and J by 7 bases, with 12 bases between the two germline ends. Germline V gene lookup returns CDR1 SGHAT and CDR2 FQNNGV. The DNA for the CDR3 is TGTGCCAGCAGCTTAGTCGGGGGAATGAATACGCAGTATTTT. Its protein product is CASSLVGGMNTQYF.

This clonotype occurred a few times. The chain couples TRBV14 to TRBJ2-7; D unresolved. The V gene's germline CDR1 is SGHDN and CDR2 FVKESK. V shed 1 base and J shed 2 bases, with 12 bases lying between them. This CDR3 is built from 15 residues. The CDR3 protein is CASSQVLAVPYEQYF. CDR3 sequence (DNA): TGTGCCAGCAGCCAAGTATTGGCAGTTCCCTACGAGCAGTACTTC.

This clonotype has more than one count but fewer than ten. The V call is TRBV7-3, the J call TRBJ2-1, with D perhaps given as TRBD1 or TRBD2 (5 bases each). V lost 7 bases and J lost 8, with 12 bases in between. The CDR3 length is 12 residues. The germline gives CDR1 SGHTA, CDR2 FQGTGA. CDR3 residues: CASKGARDEQFF. The CDR3 coding sequence is TGTGCCAGCAAGGGAGCCAGGGATGAGCAGTTCTTC.

V and J are TRBV28 and TRBJ1-2; D unclear. CDR3 length equals 13 residues. Deletions cut 6 bases from V and 2 bases from J, with 10 bases between. Germline values: CDR1 MDHEN, CDR2 SYDVKM. The CDR3: CASRKHGNYGYTF. In DNA, the CDR3 is TGTGCCAGCAGGAAACACGGGAACTATGGCTACACCTTC.

This chain connects TRBV12-3 or TRBV12-4 to TRBJ1-2; D is unclear. Trimming stripped 2 bases from V and 4 bases from J, with 11 bases between. CDR3 size: 14 residues. CDR3 in DNA: TGTGCCAGCAGTTTATCTCCCAGCTTCTATGGCTACACCTTC. It encodes CASSLSPSFYGYTF.

This clonotype was seen a few times. This rearrangement joins TRBV7-9 to TRBJ1-6, with D unclear. Germline CDR1 reads SEHNR; CDR2 reads FQNEAQ (reference sequence). With 1 base removed from V and 0 bases from J, the gap between germline ends came to 16 bases. The length of the CDR3 is 19 residues. The CDR3 loop reads CASSLDYGGTYSYNSPLHF. In DNA form, the CDR3 reads TGTGCCAGCAGCTTAGATTATGGAGGAACCTACTCCTATAATTCACCCCTCCACTTT.

The rearrangement links TRBV3-1 to TRBJ2-2; D remains ambiguous. The CDR3 is 13 amino acids. CDR1 LGHDT and CDR2 YNNKEL come from the germline V gene (reference sequence). V dropped 1 base and J dropped 6 bases, with 6 bases sitting between them. The CDR3 nucleotides are TGTGCCAGCAGCCAAGTTAACCCCGGGGAGCTGTTTTTT. Translated, it gives CASSQVNPGELFF. Full variable domain (outside the CDR3, taken from reference TRBV3-1 and TRBJ2-2): DTAVSQTPKYLVTQMGNDKSIKCEQNLGHDTMYWYKQDSKKFLKIMFSYNNKELIINETVPNRFSPKSPDKAHLNLHINSLELGDSAVYFCASSQVNPGELFFGEGSRLTVL.

The table lists this clonotype with many counts. The V call is TRBV6-2 or TRBV6-3, the J call TRBJ1-5, with 10 positions matching TRBD1. The CDR3 has 15 residues. Germline CDR1 MNHEY, CDR2 SVGEGT. The ends lost 4 bases at V and 10 bases at J; junction bases unmatched: 10. The DNA for the CDR3 is TGTGCCAGCAGTTCTTCCGGGACAGGGGCGCAACCCCAGCATTTT. As protein: CASSSSGTGAQPQHF.

This clonotype was seen a handful of times. This sequence joins TRBV6-6 and TRBJ2-7, with 7 bases that match TRBD2. The junction had 2 bases not matched to a gene; V was cut back by 0 bases and J by 0 bases. Germline V gives CDR1 MNHNY, CDR2 SVGAGI (reference sequence). CDR3 length: 15 residues. This CDR3 is CASSYSTSVSYEQYF. The CDR3 DNA is TGTGCCAGCAGTTACTCCACTAGCGTCTCCTACGAGCAGTACTTC.

This clonotype came up once. V and J are TRBV10-3 and TRBJ2-7, with 7 bases that match TRBD1. Germline V gives CDR1 ENHRY, CDR2 SYGVKD. CDR3 size: 13 residues. V was clipped by 5 bases and J by 3 bases; unmatched bases: 4. CDR3 coding DNA: TGTGCCATCAGTTCGGGACAGCTCTACGAGCAGTACTTC. Its translation: CAISSGQLYEQYF.

This sequence joins TRBV6-1 and TRBJ2-1; D might be TRBD2 (5 bases). Germline V CDR1 and CDR2: MNHNS, SASEGT. The V end lost 9 bases, the J end lost 5 bases, and 14 bases lay between the germline ends. The CDR3 loop spans 13 amino acids. The DNA for the CDR3 is TGTGCCAGTAGTAGCGAGAACGACAATGAGCAGTTCTTC. As protein: CASSSENDNEQFF.

The rearrangement uses TRBV2 and TRBJ1-6; a possible D gene is TRBD1 (5 bases). V gave up 6 bases and J gave up 0 bases, with 12 bases separating them. The CDR3 length is 16 residues. Germline CDR1 reads SNHLY; CDR2 reads FYNNEI. The CDR3 protein is CASRGTGSSYNSPLHF. CDR3 DNA: TGTGCCAGCAGAGGGACGGGAAGCTCCTATAATTCACCCCTCCACTTT.

The chain employs TRBV5-8 and TRBJ2-7; TRBD1 agrees at 8 bases. J lost 7 bases, V lost 4 bases, and 10 bases had no gene match. The germline gives CDR1 SGHTS, CDR2 YDEGEE. CDR3 size: 14 residues. The CDR3 bases are TGTGCCAGCAGCAACAGCCGGACAGGGAGGGAGCAGTACTTC. This encodes CASSNSRTGREQYF.

The chain employs TRBV24-1 and TRBJ2-2; D not certain. Per the germline V gene, CDR1 is KGHDR and CDR2 is SFDVKD. The V gene lost 0 bases and the J gene lost 1 base, with 2 bases spanning the gap. The CDR3 runs to 14 residues. The CDR3 nucleotides are TGTGCCACCAGTGATTTGGGGAACACCGGGGAGCTGTTTTTT. Amino acids: CATSDLGNTGELFF.

The genes are TRBV3-1 and TRBJ1-2, with D hard to call. Germline-derived CDR1 and CDR2 are LGHDT and YNNKEL (reference sequence). Deletions cut 3 bases from V and 9 bases from J, with 14 bases between. CDR3 length: 13 residues. The DNA for the CDR3 is TGTGCCAGCAGCCAGGGGAAGTTTGGAAGCTACACCTTC. Its protein product is CASSQGKFGSYTF.

This clonotype was counted a few times. The genes are TRBV7-8 and TRBJ2-3, with no clear D. Per germline, CDR1 SGHVS and CDR2 FQNEAQ. V was shortened by 5 bases and J by 1 base, with 13 bases between the two germline ends. The CDR3 totals 15 residues. CDR3 bases: TGTGCCAGCAGCCACCTAAGGATAGGCACAGATACGCAGTATTTT. Translating gives CASSHLRIGTDTQYF. The complete variable domain, with remaining parts taken from reference TRBV7-8 and TRBJ2-3, reads GAGVSQSPRYKVAKRGQDVALRCDPISGHVSLFWYQQALGQGPEFLTYFQNEAQLDKSGLPSDRFFAERPEGSVSTLKIQRTQQEDSAVYLCASSHLRIGTDTQYFGPGTRLTVL.

This clonotype was recorded a few times. V gene TRBV4-1 combines with J gene TRBJ2-2; D possibly corresponds to TRBD1 (6 bases). CDR3 length equals 16 residues. Trimming shortened V by 1 base and J by 4 bases, and 13 bases separated the two germline ends. The germline V gene has CDR1 MGHRA and CDR2 YSYEKL. CDR3 sequence: CASSQVLGRGTGELFF. The CDR3, as DNA: TGCGCCAGCAGCCAAGTATTGGGCAGGGGCACCGGGGAGCTGTTTTTT.

Worth noting for this clonotype: One end of the junction varies from germline; a read error may be responsible. The chain is built from TRBV6-1 and TRBJ1-4; TRBD1 agrees at 8 bases. The CDR3 has 14 residues. Germline CDR1 and CDR2: MNHNS and SASEGT. The CDR3 loop reads CASSVDRGNERLFF. CDR3 bases: TGTGCCAGCAGTGTTGACAGGGGTAATGAAAGACTGTTTTTT.

The V call is TRBV24-1, the J call TRBJ1-2, with TRBD1 matching over 8 bases. The CDR3 is made up of 14 amino acids. V was pared by 2 bases and J by 6 bases, with 4 bases of the junction left unmatched. The V gene's germline CDR1 is KGHDR and CDR2 SFDVKD. The CDR3 DNA is TGTGCCACCAGTGATTCCTGGACAGGGAATGGCTACACCTTC. Amino acids: CATSDSWTGNGYTF.